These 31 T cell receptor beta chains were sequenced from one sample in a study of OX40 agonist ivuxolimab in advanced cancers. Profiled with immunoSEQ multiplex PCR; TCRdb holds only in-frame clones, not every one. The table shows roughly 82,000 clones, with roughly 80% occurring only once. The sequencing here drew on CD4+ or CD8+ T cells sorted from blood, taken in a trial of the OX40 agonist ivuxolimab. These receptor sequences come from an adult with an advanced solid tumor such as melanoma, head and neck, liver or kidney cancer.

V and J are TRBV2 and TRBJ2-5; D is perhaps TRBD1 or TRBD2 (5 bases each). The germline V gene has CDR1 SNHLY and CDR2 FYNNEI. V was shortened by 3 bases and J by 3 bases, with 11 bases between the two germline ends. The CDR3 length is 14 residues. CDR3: CASSDGTAKETQYF. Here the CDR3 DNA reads TGTGCCAGCAGTGACGGGACGGCTAAAGAGACCCAGTACTTC.

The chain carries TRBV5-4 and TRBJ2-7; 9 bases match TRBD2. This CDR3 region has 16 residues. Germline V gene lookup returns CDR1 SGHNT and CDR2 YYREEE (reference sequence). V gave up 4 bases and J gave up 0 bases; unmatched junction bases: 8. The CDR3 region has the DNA TGTGCCAGCAGCCAAGGCGCGGGGGGGGGCTCCTACGAGCAGTACTTC. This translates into CASSQGAGGGSYEQYF.

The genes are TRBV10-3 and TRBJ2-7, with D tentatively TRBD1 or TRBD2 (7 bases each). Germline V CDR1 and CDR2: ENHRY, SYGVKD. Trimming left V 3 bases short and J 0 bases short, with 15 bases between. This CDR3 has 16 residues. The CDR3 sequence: CAISDPGGGSSYEQYF. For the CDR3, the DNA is TGTGCCATCAGTGACCCAGGGGGGGGCAGCTCCTACGAGCAGTACTTC.

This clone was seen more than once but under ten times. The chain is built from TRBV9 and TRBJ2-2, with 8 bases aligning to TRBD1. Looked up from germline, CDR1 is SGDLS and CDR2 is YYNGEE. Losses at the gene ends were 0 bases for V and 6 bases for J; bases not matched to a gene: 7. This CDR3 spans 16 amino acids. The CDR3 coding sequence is TGTGCCAGCAGCGTAGGAGGACAGGGATGGGCCGGGGAGCTGTTTTTT. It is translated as CASSVGGQGWAGELFF.

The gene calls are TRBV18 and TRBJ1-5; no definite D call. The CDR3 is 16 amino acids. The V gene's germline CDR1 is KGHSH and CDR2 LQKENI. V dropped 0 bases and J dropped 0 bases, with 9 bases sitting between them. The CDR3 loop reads CASSPPNGDSNQPQHF. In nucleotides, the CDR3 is TGTGCCAGCTCACCACCCAACGGAGATAGCAATCAGCCCCAGCATTTT.

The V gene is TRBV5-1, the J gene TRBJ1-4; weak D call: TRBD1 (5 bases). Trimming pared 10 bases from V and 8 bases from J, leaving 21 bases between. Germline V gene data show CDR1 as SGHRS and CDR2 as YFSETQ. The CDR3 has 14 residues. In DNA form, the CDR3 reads TGCGCCTCAAAGGGACGGGAGCCGAGCGAAAAACTGTTTTTT. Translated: CASKGREPSEKLFF.

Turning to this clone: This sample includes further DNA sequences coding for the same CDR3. The CDR3 DNA reads TGTGCCAGCAGCTTAGTGGCGGGGGCGGATACGCAGTATTTT. It encodes CASSLVAGADTQYF. V gene TRBV7-2 combines with J gene TRBJ2-3, with D possibly TRBD2 on 7 matching bases. Germline V gene lookup returns CDR1 SGHTA and CDR2 FQGNSA. This CDR3 spans 14 amino acids. V was shortened by 1 base and J by 6 bases, with 11 bases between the two germline ends.

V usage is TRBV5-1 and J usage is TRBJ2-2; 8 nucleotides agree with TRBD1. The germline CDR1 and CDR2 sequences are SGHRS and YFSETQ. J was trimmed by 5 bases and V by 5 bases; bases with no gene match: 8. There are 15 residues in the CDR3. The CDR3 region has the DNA TGCGCCAGCAGGTCGGTGACAGGGGTTACCGGGGAGCTGTTTTTT. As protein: CASRSVTGVTGELFF. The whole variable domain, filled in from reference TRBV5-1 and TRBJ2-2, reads KAGVTQTPRYLIKTRGQQVTLSCSPISGHRSVSWYQQTPGQGLQFLFEYFSETQRNKGNFPGRFSGRQFSNSRSEMNVSTLELGDSALYLCASRSVTGVTGELFFGEGSRLTVL.

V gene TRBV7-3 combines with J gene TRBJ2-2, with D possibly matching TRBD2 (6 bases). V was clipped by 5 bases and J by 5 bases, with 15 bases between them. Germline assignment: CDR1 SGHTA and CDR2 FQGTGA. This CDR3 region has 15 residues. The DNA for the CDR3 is TGTGCCAGCAGCCTCCGGAGGGGCGGAACCGGGGAGCTGTTTTTT. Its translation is CASSLRRGGTGELFF.

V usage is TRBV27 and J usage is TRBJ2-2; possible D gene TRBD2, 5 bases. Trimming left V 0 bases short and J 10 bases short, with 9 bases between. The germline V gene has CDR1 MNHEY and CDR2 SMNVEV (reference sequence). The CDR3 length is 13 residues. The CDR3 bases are TGTGCCAGCAGTTTATCGCGGGTGGAGGAGCTGTTTTTT. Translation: CASSLSRVEELFF.

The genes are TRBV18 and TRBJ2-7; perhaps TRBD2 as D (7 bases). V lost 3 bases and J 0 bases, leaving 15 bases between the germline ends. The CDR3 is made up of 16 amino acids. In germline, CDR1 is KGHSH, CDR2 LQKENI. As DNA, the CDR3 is TGTGCCAGCTCACCTAGGACGGGGGGCTACTCCTACGAGCAGTACTTC. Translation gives CASSPRTGGYSYEQYF.

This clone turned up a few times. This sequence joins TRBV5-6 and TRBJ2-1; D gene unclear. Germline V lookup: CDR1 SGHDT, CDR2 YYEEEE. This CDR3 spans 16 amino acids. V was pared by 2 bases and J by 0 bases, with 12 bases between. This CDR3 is CASSLTAVSSYNEQFF. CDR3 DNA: TGTGCCAGCAGCTTAACGGCCGTTAGCTCCTACAATGAGCAGTTCTTC.

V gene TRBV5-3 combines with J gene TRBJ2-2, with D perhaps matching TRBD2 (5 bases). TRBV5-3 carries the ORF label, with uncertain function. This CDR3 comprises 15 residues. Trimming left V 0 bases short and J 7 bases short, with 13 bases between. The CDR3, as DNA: TGTGCCAGAAGCTTGGCCAGCCTCGGGATCGGGGAGCTGTTTTTT. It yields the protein CARSLASLGIGELFF.

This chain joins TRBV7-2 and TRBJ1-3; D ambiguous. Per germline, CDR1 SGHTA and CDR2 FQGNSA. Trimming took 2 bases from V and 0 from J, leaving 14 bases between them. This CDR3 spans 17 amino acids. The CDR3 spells CASSLTPLGSSGNTIYF. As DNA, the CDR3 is TGTGCCAGCAGCTTAACACCCCTGGGGAGCTCTGGAAACACCATATATTTT. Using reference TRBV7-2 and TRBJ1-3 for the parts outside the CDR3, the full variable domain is GAGVSQSPSNKVTEKGKDVELRCDPISGHTALYWYRQSLGQGLEFLIYFQGNSAPDKSGLPSDRFSAERTGGSVSTLTIQRTQQEDSAVYLCASSLTPLGSSGNTIYFGEGSWLTVV.

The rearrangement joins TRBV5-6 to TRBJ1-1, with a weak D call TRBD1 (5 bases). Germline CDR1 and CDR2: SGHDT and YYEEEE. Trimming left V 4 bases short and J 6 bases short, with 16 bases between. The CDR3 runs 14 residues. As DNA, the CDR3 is TGTGCCAGCAGCACTTCTCAGGGTTCGTCTGAAGCTTTCTTT. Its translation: CASSTSQGSSEAFF.

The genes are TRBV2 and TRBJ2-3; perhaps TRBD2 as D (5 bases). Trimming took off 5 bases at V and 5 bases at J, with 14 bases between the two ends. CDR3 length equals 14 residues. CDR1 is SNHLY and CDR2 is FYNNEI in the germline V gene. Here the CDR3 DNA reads TGTGCCAGCAGTAGCTCCCGGGATGAAGATACGCAGTATTTT. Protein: CASSSSRDEDTQYF.

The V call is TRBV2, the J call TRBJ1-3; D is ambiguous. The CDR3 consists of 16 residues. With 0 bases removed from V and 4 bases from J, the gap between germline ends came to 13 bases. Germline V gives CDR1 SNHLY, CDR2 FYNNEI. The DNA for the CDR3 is TGTGCCAGCAGTGAAGCGTGGAGACCACCCGGAAACACCATATATTTT. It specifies CASSEAWRPPGNTIYF.

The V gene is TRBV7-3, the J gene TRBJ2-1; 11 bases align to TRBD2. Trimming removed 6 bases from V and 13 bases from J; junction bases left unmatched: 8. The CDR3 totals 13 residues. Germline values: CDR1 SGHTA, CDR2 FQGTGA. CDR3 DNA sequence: TGTGCCAGCAGTTACGTAGCGGGGGGGCCCCAGTTCTTC. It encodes CASSYVAGGPQFF.

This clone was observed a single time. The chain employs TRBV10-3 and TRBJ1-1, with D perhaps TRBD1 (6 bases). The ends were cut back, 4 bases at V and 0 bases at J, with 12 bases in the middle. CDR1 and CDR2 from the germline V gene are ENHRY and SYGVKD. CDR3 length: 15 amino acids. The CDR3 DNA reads TGTGCCATCAGTGGGTCGGACAGCCTGAACACTGAAGCTTTCTTT. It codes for CAISGSDSLNTEAFF.

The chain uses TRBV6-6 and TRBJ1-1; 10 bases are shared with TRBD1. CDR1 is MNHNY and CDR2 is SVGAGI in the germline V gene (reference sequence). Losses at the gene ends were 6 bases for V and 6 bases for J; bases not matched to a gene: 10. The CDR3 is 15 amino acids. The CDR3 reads CASRPRTGGNPEAFF. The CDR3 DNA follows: TGTGCCAGCAGACCCCGGACAGGGGGGAATCCTGAAGCTTTCTTT.

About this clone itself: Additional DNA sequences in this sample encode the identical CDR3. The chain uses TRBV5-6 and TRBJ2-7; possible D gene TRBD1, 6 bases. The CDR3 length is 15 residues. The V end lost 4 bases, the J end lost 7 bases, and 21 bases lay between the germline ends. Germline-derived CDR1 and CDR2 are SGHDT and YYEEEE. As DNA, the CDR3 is TGTGCCAGCAGCCAAGGTGTGGGGGCCTACCAAGAGCAGTACTTC. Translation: CASSQGVGAYQEQYF.

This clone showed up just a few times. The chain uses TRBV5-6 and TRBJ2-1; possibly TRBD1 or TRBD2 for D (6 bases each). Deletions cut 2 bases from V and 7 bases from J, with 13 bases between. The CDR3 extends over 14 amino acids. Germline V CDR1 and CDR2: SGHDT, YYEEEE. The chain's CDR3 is CASSFAGHLNEQFF. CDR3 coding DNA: TGTGCCAGCAGCTTCGCGGGACACTTAAATGAGCAGTTCTTC.

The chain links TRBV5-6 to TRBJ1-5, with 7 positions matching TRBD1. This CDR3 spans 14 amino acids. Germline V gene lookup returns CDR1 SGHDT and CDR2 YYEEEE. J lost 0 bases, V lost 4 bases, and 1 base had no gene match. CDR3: CASSNRGSNQPQHF. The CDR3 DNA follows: TGTGCCAGCAGCAACAGGGGTAGCAATCAGCCCCAGCATTTT.

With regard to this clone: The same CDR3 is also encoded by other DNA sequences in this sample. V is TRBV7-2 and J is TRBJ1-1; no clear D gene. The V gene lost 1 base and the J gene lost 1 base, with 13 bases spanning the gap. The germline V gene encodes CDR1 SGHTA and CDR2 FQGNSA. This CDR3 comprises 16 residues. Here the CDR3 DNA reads TGTGCCAGCAGCTTAGGGCGGTTTGACCGGAACACTGAAGCTTTCTTT. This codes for CASSLGRFDRNTEAFF.

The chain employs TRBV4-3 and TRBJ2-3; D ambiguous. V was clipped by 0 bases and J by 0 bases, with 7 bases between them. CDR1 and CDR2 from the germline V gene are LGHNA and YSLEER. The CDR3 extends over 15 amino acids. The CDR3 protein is CASSQDGRSTDTQYF. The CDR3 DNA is TGCGCCAGCAGCCAAGACGGGCGGAGCACAGATACGCAGTATTTT.

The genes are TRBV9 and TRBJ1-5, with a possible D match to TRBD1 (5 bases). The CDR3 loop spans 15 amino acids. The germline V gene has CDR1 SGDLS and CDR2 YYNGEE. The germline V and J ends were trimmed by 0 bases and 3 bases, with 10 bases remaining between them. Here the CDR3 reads CASSVGSGLNQPQHF. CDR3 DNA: TGTGCCAGCAGCGTAGGATCAGGGCTCAATCAGCCCCAGCATTTT. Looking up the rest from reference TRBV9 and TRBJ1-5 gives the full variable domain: DSGVTQTPKHLITATGQRVTLRCSPRSGDLSVYWYQQSLDQGLQFLIQYYNGEERAKGNILERFSAQQFPDLHSELNLSSLELGDSALYFCASSVGSGLNQPQHFGDGTRLSIL.

The CDR3: CAWSREAGDGQPQHF. CDR3 coding DNA: TGTGCCTGGAGTCGAGAGGCAGGGGACGGCCAGCCCCAGCATTTT. The chain is built from TRBV30 and TRBJ1-5, with a weak D call TRBD1 (6 bases). CDR1 and CDR2 from the germline V gene are GTSNPN and SVGIG (reference sequence). V was pared by 2 bases and J by 7 bases, with 18 bases between. The CDR3 consists of 15 residues. Complete variable domain (other parts from reference TRBV30 and TRBJ1-5): SQTIHQWPATLVQPVGSPLSLECTVEGTSNPNLYWYRQAAGRGLQLLFYSVGIGQISSEVPQNLSASRPQDRQFILSSKKLLLSDSGFYLCAWSREAGDGQPQHFGDGTRLSIL.

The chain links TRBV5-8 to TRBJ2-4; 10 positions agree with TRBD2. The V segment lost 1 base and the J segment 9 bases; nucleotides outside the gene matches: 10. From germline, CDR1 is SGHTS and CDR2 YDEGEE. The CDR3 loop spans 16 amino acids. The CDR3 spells CASSLLPSGGWGIQYF. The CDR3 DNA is TGTGCCAGCAGCTTGTTGCCTAGCGGGGGTTGGGGCATTCAGTACTTC.

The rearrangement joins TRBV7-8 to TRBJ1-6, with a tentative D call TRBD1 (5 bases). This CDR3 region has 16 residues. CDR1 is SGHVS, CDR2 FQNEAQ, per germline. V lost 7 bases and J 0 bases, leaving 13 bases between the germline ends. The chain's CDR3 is CASTMGPSSYNSPLHF. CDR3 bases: TGTGCCAGCACCATGGGACCTAGCTCCTATAATTCACCCCTCCACTTT.

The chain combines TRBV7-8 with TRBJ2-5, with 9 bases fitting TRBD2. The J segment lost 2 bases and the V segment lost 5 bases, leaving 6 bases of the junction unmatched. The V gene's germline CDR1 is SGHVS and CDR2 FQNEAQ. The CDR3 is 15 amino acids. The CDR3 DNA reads TGTGCCAGCAGCCACGCGACTAGCGGACAAGAGACCCAGTACTTC. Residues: CASSHATSGQETQYF.

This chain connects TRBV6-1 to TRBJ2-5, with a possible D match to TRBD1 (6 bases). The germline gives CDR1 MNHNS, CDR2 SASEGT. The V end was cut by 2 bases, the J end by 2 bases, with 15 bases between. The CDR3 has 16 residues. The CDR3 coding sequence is TGTGCCAGCAGTGAATCCACAGGGTTGGGGCAAGAGACCCAGTACTTC. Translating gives CASSESTGLGQETQYF.